Listed below are T cell receptor beta chains from one sample, sequenced in a study of OX40 agonist ivuxolimab in advanced cancers. Here immunoSEQ multiplex PCR was the method, and the copy in TCRdb shows in-frame clones only, minus some. The data hold tens of thousands of clones, with roughly 85% observed a single time. The material sequenced was CD4+ or CD8+ T cells sorted from blood, taken in a trial of the OX40 agonist ivuxolimab. These receptor sequences come from an adult with an advanced solid tumor such as melanoma, head and neck, liver or kidney cancer. CDR3s include the opening cysteine and the closing phenylalanine or tryptophan. A D gene is named only where the DNA matches it firmly. A row's size may be missing; if present it is once, few, many or a size class.

clone size	V gene	CDR3 length	J gene	D gene	CDR3 protein	CDR3 DNA
.	TRBV25-1	14	TRBJ2-7	.	CASSEFEVFYEQYF	TGTGCCAGCAGTGAATTCGAGGTTTTTTACGAGCAGTACTTC
.	TRBV5-4	14	TRBJ2-2	.	CASSLVGKVGELFF	TGTGCCAGCAGCTTGGTCGGGAAGGTCGGGGAGCTGTTTTTT
.	TRBV25-1	12	TRBJ1-6	.	CASSGVGSPLHF	TGTGCCAGCAGTGGGGTGGGGTCACCCCTCCACTTT
.	TRBV4-1	13	TRBJ2-7	.	CASSQQTGREQYF	TGCGCCAGCAGCCAGCAGACAGGGAGGGAGCAGTACTTC
.	TRBV7-3	14	TRBJ1-1	.	CASSLNSGDTEAFF	TGTGCCAGCAGCTTAAATTCAGGGGACACTGAAGCTTTCTTT
once	TRBV19	14	TRBJ2-3	TRBD1	CASRTSSGTGNVYF	TGTGCCAGTAGGACTAGCTCCGGGACAGGGAACGTGTATTTT
few	TRBV30	14	TRBJ1-5	TRBD1	CAWSVGTGGGPQHF	TGTGCCTGGAGTGTAGGGACAGGGGGCGGCCCCCAGCATTTT
few	TRBV5-1	16	TRBJ1-1	.	CASSLSSAGAGTEAFF	TGCGCCAGCAGCTTGTCCTCCGCGGGGGCAGGCACTGAAGCTTTCTTT
once	TRBV10-3	14	TRBJ2-7	.	CASSYSEVFGEQYF	TGTGCCAGCAGTTACTCCGAGGTTTTCGGGGAGCAGTACTTC
.	TRBV12-5	16	TRBJ1-5	TRBD1	CASGLVPGTGDQPQHF	TGTGCTAGTGGTTTGGTCCCTGGGACAGGTGATCAGCCCCAGCATTTT
.	TRBV6-1	14	TRBJ2-6	.	CASTPDSGANVLTF	TGTGCCAGCACACCGGATTCTGGGGCCAACGTCCTGACTTTC
.	TRBV6-1	15	TRBJ1-5	TRBD1	CASSRDRGYNQPQHF	TGTGCCAGCAGTCGGGACAGGGGGTACAATCAGCCCCAGCATTTT
.	TRBV13	12	TRBJ2-7	.	CASSLRGYEQYF	TGTGCCAGCAGCTTAAGGGGATACGAGCAGTACTTC
.	TRBV11-2	16	TRBJ2-1	TRBD2	CASSLGRAGGVNEQFF	TGTGCCAGCAGCTTAGGGCGAGCGGGGGGTGTCAATGAGCAGTTCTTC
.	TRBV7-2	12	TRBJ1-2	.	CASSREGIGYTF	TGTGCCAGCAGCCGCGAGGGGATAGGCTACACCTTC
.	TRBV4-2	13	TRBJ2-7	TRBD1	CASSQDWTGGFNF	TGTGCCAGCAGCCAAGATTGGACAGGGGGCTTCAACTTC
few	TRBV7-8	15	TRBJ1-2	TRBD1	CASSPAGQGIYGYTF	TGTGCCAGCAGCCCCGCGGGACAGGGGATCTATGGCTACACCTTC
once	TRBV2	14	TRBJ1-1	.	CASSALLANTEAFF	TGTGCCAGCAGTGCCCTCCTCGCGAACACTGAAGCTTTCTTT
.	TRBV4-3	18	TRBJ2-7	TRBD1	CASSQERITGGTNYEQYF	TGCGCCAGCAGCCAAGAACGAATCACAGGGGGAACTAACTACGAGCAGTACTTC
.	TRBV7-3	17	TRBJ2-2	.	CASSLLGRGPNTGELFF	TGTGCCAGCAGCTTACTAGGGCGGGGGCCAAACACCGGGGAGCTGTTTTTT
.	TRBV6-5	14	TRBJ2-7	TRBD1	CASSMTGRSYEQYF	TGTGCCAGCAGTATGACAGGGAGATCCTACGAGCAGTACTTC
.	TRBV6-5	12	TRBJ1-2	TRBD1	CASTQQGNGYTF	TGTGCCAGCACACAACAGGGGAATGGCTACACCTTC
.	TRBV15	18	TRBJ2-2	TRBD1	CATSGLDRDRGRRGELFF	TGTGCCACCAGCGGATTGGACCGGGACAGGGGGAGACGAGGGGAGCTGTTTTTT
.	TRBV30	13	TRBJ1-2	TRBD1	CAWDRGEQRGYTF	TGTGCCTGGGACAGGGGGGAACAACGTGGCTACACCTTC
.	TRBV7-2	18	TRBJ1-2	TRBD1	CASSQNSAAAGTGVGYTF	TGTGCCAGCAGCCAGAATAGCGCCGCCGCCGGGACAGGGGTCGGCTACACCTTC
.	TRBV29-1	18	TRBJ2-1	.	CSVELLERGLLSYNEQFF	TGCAGCGTTGAACTCCTTGAACGGGGACTCTTATCCTACAATGAGCAGTTCTTC